This T cell receptor (beta chain) was documented in a study of beta chain features in type 1 diabetes. The whole isolated RNA underwent reverse transcription, so sequencing captured expressed TCRB transcripts. Method: immunoSEQ multiplex PCR; TCRdb's copy keeps in-frame clones and lacks some. The sample lists about 260,000 clones; 68% were seen once. Germline V CDR1 and CDR2: GTSNPN, SVGIG (reference sequence). Trimming stripped 0 bases from V and 2 bases from J, with 5 bases between. The CDR3 loop spans 13 amino acids. To note about this clone: Other DNA sequences from this sample encode an identical CDR3 as well.

The sequenced sample consisted of naive CD4+ T cells from blood. The receptor was derived from a man aged 25 to 45 in good health. The chain employs TRBV30 and TRBJ1-5; a possible D gene is TRBD1 (5 bases). CDR3 amino acids: CAWSVQGNQPQHF. The CDR3 nucleotides read TGTGCCTGGAGTGTACAGGGCAATCAGCCCCAGCATTTT.